Each of the 9 T cell receptor beta chains below was sequenced from the same sample in a study of blood T cell repertoires in COVID-19. The protocol was immunoSEQ multiplex PCR, while the TCRdb copy is restricted to in-frame clones and leaves out a portion. In the table there are about 90,000 clones, over 80% of which are singletons. The sample was peripheral blood. The origin of the receptors is a woman older than 75 with active or convalescent COVID-19.

The chain joins TRBV28 to TRBJ1-2; 10 bases are a match to TRBD1. The CDR3 spans 14 residues. Germline values: CDR1 MDHEN, CDR2 SYDVKM. J was trimmed by 4 bases and V by 6 bases; bases with no gene match: 5. The CDR3 loop is CASRDDRGPYGYTF. The CDR3 DNA is TGTGCCAGCAGAGATGACAGGGGGCCCTATGGCTACACCTTC.

This chain uses TRBV13 with TRBJ2-3; 8 positions agree with TRBD2. The CDR3 runs 14 residues. Germline V CDR1 and CDR2: PRHDT, FYEKMQ (reference sequence). The ends lost 2 bases at V and 5 bases at J; junction bases unmatched: 3. CDR3 residues: CASSLPGGGDTQYF. The DNA for the CDR3 is TGTGCCAGCAGCTTACCCGGGGGGGGAGATACGCAGTATTTT.

This clone came up once. This chain joins TRBV4-1 and TRBJ1-2; 10 bases line up with TRBD1. Germline V gene sequence: CDR1 MGHRA, CDR2 YSYEKL. Trimming cost V 5 bases and J 4 bases; bases outside gene matches: 7. This CDR3 spans 15 amino acids. In DNA, the CDR3 is TGCGCCAGCAGCTCGCCGGGACAGGGGTCCTATGGCTACACCTTC. Translation: CASSSPGQGSYGYTF.

This chain uses TRBV19 with TRBJ1-4, with 8 bases lining up with TRBD1. Per germline, CDR1 LNHDA and CDR2 SQIVND (reference sequence). CDR3 length: 15 amino acids. The V gene end was trimmed by 6 bases and the J gene end by 5 bases; junction bases not matched to a gene: 8. CDR3 in amino acids: CASSLSRTGNEKLFF. As DNA, the CDR3 is TGTGCCAGTAGCCTCTCCCGGACAGGGAATGAAAAACTGTTTTTT.

The gene calls are TRBV7-9 and TRBJ2-3; maybe TRBD2 (6 bases). The CDR3 totals 13 residues. V was trimmed by 7 bases and J by 1 base, leaving 9 bases between them. Germline assignment: CDR1 SEHNR and CDR2 FQNEAQ (reference sequence). CDR3 loop: CASTGAGTDTQYF. The CDR3 region has the DNA TGTGCCAGCACGGGAGCGGGCACAGATACGCAGTATTTT.

V usage is TRBV14 and J usage is TRBJ2-3, with D possibly matching TRBD2 (6 bases). The CDR3 sequence is 13 residues long. V was cut by 2 bases and J by 8 bases, with 11 bases left in between. Germline loops: CDR1 SGHDN, CDR2 FVKESK. CDR3 loop: CASSQQAGGTQYF. In DNA, the CDR3 is TGTGCCAGCAGCCAACAGGCCGGGGGTACGCAGTATTTT.

J is TRBJ1-1 and V is TRBV9; D gene uncertain. Germline V gives CDR1 SGDLS, CDR2 YYNGEE. The CDR3 has 13 amino acids. Trimming left V 0 bases short and J 4 bases short, with 7 bases between. The CDR3 nucleotides are TGTGCCAGCAGCGTAGCAGGTTCCACTGAAGCTTTCTTT. Protein: CASSVAGSTEAFF.

The gene calls are TRBV3-1 (or the pseudogene TRBV3-2) and TRBJ1-1; D is unresolved. In germline, CDR1 is LGHDT, CDR2 YNNKEL (reference sequence). The CDR3 covers 13 residues. V was pared by 7 bases and J by 1 base, with 10 bases between. The CDR3 region has the DNA TGTGCCAGCACCCGGGGAGAGAACACTGAAGCTTTCTTT. Its translation: CASTRGENTEAFF.

The V and J genes are TRBV29-1 and TRBJ2-2; the D gene is possibly TRBD1 (8 bases). Trimming took 6 bases from V and 7 from J, leaving 18 bases between them. Germline assignment: CDR1 SQVTM and CDR2 ANQGSEA. The CDR3 spans 14 residues. This CDR3 is CSVAGQGGVGELFF. The DNA of the CDR3 is TGCAGCGTGGCAGGACAGGGAGGGGTCGGGGAGCTGTTTTTT.